What follows are 2 T cell receptor beta chains derived from one specimen sequenced in a study of T cell responses to AZD1222 COVID-19 vaccine. Measured with immunoSEQ multiplex PCR; TCRdb has only the in-frame clones, and not every one. The table lists some 130,000 clones, approximately 84% of them singletons. The material sequenced was peripheral blood, taken on day 0 of AZD1222 vaccination. Receptor source: an adult in good health.

V is TRBV3-1 (or the pseudogene TRBV3-2) and J is TRBJ2-4, with 7 positions matching TRBD2. V shed 2 bases, J shed 5 bases, and the junction held 9 bases outside the gene matches. The germline CDR1 and CDR2 sequences are LGHDT and YNNKEL (reference sequence). The CDR3 has 16 amino acids. This CDR3 reads CASSQRSGGRENIQYF. The CDR3 DNA sequence: TGTGCCAGCAGCCAAAGATCGGGAGGCAGGGAAAACATTCAGTACTTC.

The chain recombines TRBV18 with TRBJ2-5; 8 bases agree with TRBD2. Trimming removed 3 bases from V and 1 base from J; junction bases left unmatched: 4. The CDR3 length is 15 residues. Germline V CDR1 and CDR2: KGHSH, LQKENI. The CDR3 protein is CASSPSGDPQETQYF. The CDR3, as DNA: TGTGCCAGCTCACCTAGCGGGGACCCCCAAGAGACCCAGTACTTC.